This record covers a single T cell receptor beta chain. Its target is unknown. TCRdb keeps only in-frame clones here, not all; method: immunoSEQ multiplex PCR. The sample records under 85,000 clones, approximately 81% being singletons. The data were obtained in a study of OX40 agonist ivuxolimab in advanced cancers. About the research overall: Earlier anti-PD-1, anti-PD-L1 or anti-CTLA-4 therapy was permitted; roughly 42% had received some.

Per germline, CDR1 GTSNPN and CDR2 SVGIG (reference sequence). V dropped 7 bases and J dropped 2; count of bases not matched to a gene: 7. The CDR3 loop spans 13 amino acids. Whole-study results and caveats: Both blood CD4+ and CD8+ T cells showed clonal growth by week 6 at 0.1 to 3.0 mg/kg. CD8+ T cells showed, on average, more clonal expansion than CD4+ cells.

The gene calls are TRBV30 and TRBJ2-7; TRBD1 matches 8 bases. Source: CD4+ or CD8+ T cells sorted from blood, taken in a trial of the OX40 agonist ivuxolimab. The clonotype was recovered from an adult with an advanced solid tumor such as melanoma, head and neck, liver or kidney cancer. The CDR3: CALLDRGPYEQYF. CDR3 nucleotides: TGTGCCTTGCTTGACAGGGGACCCTACGAGCAGTACTTC.